This entry describes one T cell receptor (beta chain). Its antigen is still unknown. The PCR contained 60 Vbeta and 13 Jbeta primers. Using immunoSEQ multiplex PCR, the repertoire was profiled, and TCRdb retains in-frame clones only, with some absent. The table lists around 110,000 clones, 65% of them singletons. The CDR3 totals 13 residues. Trimming took 4 bases from V and 3 from J, leaving 9 bases between them. The germline V gene has CDR1 LNHDA and CDR2 SQIVND (reference sequence). The sample belongs to a study of cytomegalovirus exposure and HLA in healthy donors. Study-wide background: Counted in an early data release were 85 million or so unique TCRs from HLA-typed donors. Whole-study findings and limits: In a later analysis, V- and J-gene trimming of beta chains associated with a DCLRE1C missense variant, replicated independently. Later examination showed HLA-associated TCR beta chains had greater clonal expansion than equally common others.

This rearrangement joins TRBV19 to TRBJ1-2, with D possibly being TRBD1 (6 bases). Sample: PBMCs. The receptor comes from a middle-aged woman in good health and CMV-seropositive. CDR3 in DNA: TGTGCCAGTAGTACGACAGGCCACTATGGCTACACCTTC. Protein sequence: CASSTTGHYGYTF.